Described below is a single TCR beta chain sequence and its context. The antigen it recognizes is unknown. Base-call qualities are not available, and no considerably larger clone is one nucleotide away. These data are taken from a study of technical replicates of blood from a handful of donors (dated by TCRdb to 2017 to 2019). Libraries were made using the immunoSEQ multiplex PCR assay. The source is immuneACCESS, and TCRdb retained only in-frame sequences with V and J called. Part of the clones is not carried over; for the studies checked, unresolved V genes explain less than half of this, and the remainder is unexplained. The sample table records 84,000 or so clones; around 93% of these occur just once. The ten largest account for under 0.3% of the sample. From cysteine to phenylalanine, the CDR3 is 19 amino acids long. The DNA shown is the 57-base CDR3, in frame from base 1. From V the trimming removes 1 base and from J it removes 4 bases, while the gene matches leave 18 bases of the junction unaccounted for. The CDR1 and CDR2 encoded by the germline V gene are SGHRS and YFSETQ.

Sequenced input: T cells isolated from PBMCs. The rearranged chain carries TRBV5-1 and TRBJ1-2; TRBD1 agrees with 8 junctional bases. The sequence was collected from a human donor in good health. The nucleotide sequence is TGCGCCAGCAGCTTGATATCGCTACCACGGACAGGGCTCGTCTATGGCTACACCTTC. Protein translation: CASSLISLPRTGLVYGYTF.